This TCR beta chain was sequenced during a study of beta chain features in type 1 diabetes. Only a few counts were recorded for this clone. The whole isolated RNA underwent reverse transcription, so sequencing captured expressed TCRB transcripts. The data were produced by immunoSEQ multiplex PCR, yet TCRdb's version contains in-frame clones alone and is incomplete. The data show approximately 300,000 clones, 8% to 13% seen once. The sequencing sample was made of naive CD4+ T cells from blood. The sequence was obtained from a woman aged 30 to 39 in good health.

The CDR3: CASSTSRDSVLYEQYF. The CDR3 DNA reads as TGTGCCAGCAGCACAAGCCGGGACAGCGTCCTCTACGAGCAGTACTTC. V gene TRBV7-2 combines with J gene TRBJ2-7; TRBD1 aligns across 7 bases. Germline V gene lookup returns CDR1 SGHTA and CDR2 FQGNSA. CDR3 length: 16 amino acids. Trimming cost V 5 bases and J 3 bases; bases outside gene matches: 13. The complete variable domain, with remaining parts taken from reference TRBV7-2 and TRBJ2-7, reads GAGVSQSPSNKVTEKGKDVELRCDPISGHTALYWYRQSLGQGLEFLIYFQGNSAPDKSGLPSDRFSAERTGGSVSTLTIQRTQQEDSAVYLCASSTSRDSVLYEQYFGPGTRLTVT.